These 14 T cell receptor beta chains were all obtained from the same sample, sequenced in a study of shared clonotypes between healthy human individuals. Naive CD8 cells comprised CD45RO-negative, CCR7-positively selected cells, excluding terminally differentiated effector memory CD45RA+ cells. Generated by immunoSEQ multiplex PCR, the TCRdb table keeps only in-frame clones and is missing some. The sample has 550,000 to 650,000 clones, approximately 96% seen once. Sequencing was performed on naive CD8+ T cells sorted from blood. These receptors originate from a woman aged 25 to 39 in good health.

The chain has TRBV9 and TRBJ1-4; 12 bases match TRBD1. The CDR3 consists of 15 residues. The germline V gene encodes CDR1 SGDLS and CDR2 YYNGEE. Unmatched junction bases numbered 4, after V lost 4 bases and J lost 6 bases. Here the CDR3 reads CASSPGDRGHEKLFF. The CDR3 region has the DNA TGTGCCAGCAGCCCGGGGGACAGGGGGCATGAAAAACTGTTTTTT. Combining the CDR3 with reference TRBV9 and TRBJ1-4 gives the whole variable domain DSGVTQTPKHLITATGQRVTLRCSPRSGDLSVYWYQQSLDQGLQFLIQYYNGEERAKGNILERFSAQQFPDLHSELNLSSLELGDSALYFCASSPGDRGHEKLFFGSGTQLSVL.

Comment on this clone: Compared with germline, one end of the junction differs, possibly owing to a read error. In the same sample, other DNA sequences code for this CDR3. The gene calls are TRBV4-1 and TRBJ2-2; D is ambiguous. The CDR3 is 11 residues long. Germline CDR1 is MGHRA and CDR2 is YSYEKL. The CDR3 loop is CASSQGGELFF. The CDR3 nucleotides are TGTGCCAGCAGCCAAGGCGGGGAGCTGTTTTTT.

Note on this clone: The DNA is omitted, as the CDR3 cannot be located on it reliably, and the CDR3 follows TCRdb's listing. The chain combines TRBV28 with TRBJ2-2; the table's D gene call, TRBD1, was not cross checked with the DNA. The germline gives CDR1 MDHEN, CDR2 SYDVKM. The CDR3 comprises 16 residues, both ends counted. The CDR3 sequence: CASDRGFGFGAGELFF.

The chain joins TRBV15 to TRBJ2-3; 8 nucleotides match TRBD2. J was trimmed by 0 bases and V by 5 bases; bases with no gene match: 7. The CDR3 covers 16 residues. CDR1 LNHNV and CDR2 YYDKDF come from the germline V gene (reference sequence). As DNA, the CDR3 is TGTGCCACCAGCTTAATAGCGGGAATTAGCACAGATACGCAGTATTTT. This encodes CATSLIAGISTDTQYF.

The rearrangement joins TRBV10-3 to TRBJ1-1, with D possibly matching TRBD1 (6 bases). The CDR3 is 17 amino acids. V was cut by 3 bases and J by 0 bases, with 17 bases left in between. Germline V gene sequence: CDR1 ENHRY, CDR2 SYGVKD. CDR3 DNA sequence: TGTGCCATCAGTGACCCCGCCGAGGGGGAAATGAACACTGAAGCTTTCTTT. Translated: CAISDPAEGEMNTEAFF.

This chain links TRBV27 with TRBJ2-7, with D tentatively TRBD1 or TRBD2 (5 bases each). CDR1 is MNHEY and CDR2 is SMNVEV in the germline V gene (reference sequence). CDR3 length: 14 amino acids. Trimming pared 3 bases from V and 5 bases from J, leaving 14 bases between. CDR3 residues: CASSFEGTKNEQYF. The CDR3 DNA sequence: TGTGCCAGCAGTTTTGAGGGGACGAAGAACGAGCAGTACTTC.

V gene TRBV7-8 combines with J gene TRBJ1-5; D uncertain. V was pared by 2 bases and J by 6 bases, with 17 bases between. This CDR3 is 16 amino acids long. The V gene's germline CDR1 is SGHVS and CDR2 FQNEAQ. CDR3 protein: CASSLLRALVGQPQHF. The CDR3 nucleotides read TGTGCCAGCAGCTTACTCCGGGCCTTAGTAGGTCAGCCCCAGCATTTT.

The chain has TRBV7-9 and TRBJ1-1, with D possibly TRBD1 on 5 matching bases. Germline V gives CDR1 SEHNR, CDR2 FQNEAQ (reference sequence). V was clipped by 4 bases and J by 8 bases, with 14 bases between them. The CDR3 has 13 amino acids. The CDR3 loop is CASSSTDRDEAFF. CDR3 coding DNA: TGTGCCAGCAGCTCGACCGATCGGGACGAAGCTTTCTTT. Looking up the rest from reference TRBV7-9 and TRBJ1-1 gives the full variable domain: DTGVSQNPRHKITKRGQNVTFRCDPISEHNRLYWYRQTLGQGPEFLTYFQNEAQLEKSRLLSDRFSAERPKGSFSTLEIQRTEQGDSAMYLCASSSTDRDEAFFGQGTRLTVV.

This clone was found once. The V call is TRBV11-2, the J call TRBJ2-7, with a possible D match to TRBD2 (6 bases). With 3 bases removed from V and 2 bases from J, the gap between germline ends came to 11 bases. The CDR3 has 14 amino acids. Germline V CDR1 and CDR2: SGHAT, FQNNGV. The chain's CDR3 is CASSFGRGAYEQYF. The CDR3 region has the DNA TGTGCCAGCAGCTTTGGGCGGGGCGCCTACGAGCAGTACTTC.

The chain joins TRBV28 to TRBJ2-3; the D is unclear. The CDR3 spans 13 residues. CDR1 and CDR2 from the germline V gene are MDHEN and SYDVKM. V dropped 6 bases and J dropped 2 bases, with 9 bases sitting between them. The CDR3 bases are TGTGCCAGCAGAGACTTGGACACAGATACGCAGTATTTT. Its translation is CASRDLDTDTQYF.

The chain links TRBV7-7 to TRBJ2-4, with 8 bases identical to TRBD1. The germline CDR1 and CDR2 sequences are SSHAT and FNYEAQ (reference sequence). The CDR3 length is 15 residues. V shed 2 bases, J shed 7 bases, and the junction held 7 bases outside the gene matches. This CDR3 is CASSLSPRGPNIQYF. CDR3 sequence (DNA): TGTGCCAGCAGCTTAAGTCCCAGGGGGCCGAACATTCAGTACTTC. Based on the CDR3 plus reference TRBV7-7 and TRBJ2-4, the full variable domain is GAGVSQSPRYKVTKRGQDVTLRCDPISSHATLYWYQQALGQGPEFLTYFNYEAQPDKSGLPSDRFSAERPEGSISTLTIQRTEQRDSAMYRCASSLSPRGPNIQYFGAGTRLSVL.

Worth noting for this clone: Additional DNA sequences in this sample encode the identical CDR3. The chain couples TRBV5-4 to TRBJ2-1, with D unresolved. Trimming shortened V by 2 bases and J by 6 bases, and 6 bases separated the two germline ends. Per the germline V gene, CDR1 is SGHNT and CDR2 is YYREEE (reference sequence). This CDR3 has 12 residues. CDR3 nucleotide sequence: TGTGCCAGCAGCTTAGCCCCCAATGAGCAGTTCTTC. As protein: CASSLAPNEQFF.

Worth noting for this clone: The same CDR3 is also encoded by other DNA sequences in this sample. The chain recombines TRBV28 with TRBJ2-1; TRBD2 matches at 12 bases. The germline V gene encodes CDR1 MDHEN and CDR2 SYDVKM. J lost 7 bases, V lost 5 bases, and 6 bases had no gene match. There are 15 residues in the CDR3. The CDR3, as DNA: TGTGCCAGCAGTCCGACTAGCGGGAGTCGGAATGAGCAGTTCTTC. Translation: CASSPTSGSRNEQFF.

V usage is TRBV7-2 and J usage is TRBJ2-7; 9 positions agree with TRBD1. V shed 5 bases, J shed 6 bases, and the junction held 11 bases outside the gene matches. CDR1 is SGHTA, CDR2 FQGNSA, per germline. The CDR3 loop spans 15 amino acids. Here the CDR3 DNA reads TGTGCCAGCAGCCAGGACCGGGACAGGGTCCTCGAGCAGTACTTC. Its protein is CASSQDRDRVLEQYF.